This passage covers 9 T cell receptor beta chains from one sample sequenced in a study of blood T cell repertoires in COVID-19. Only in-frame clones appear in the TCRdb table, and some are missing; sequencing was by immunoSEQ multiplex PCR. The sample includes around 80,000 clones, approximately 80% of them seen just once. The sample taken for sequencing was peripheral blood. These receptors were collected from a human donor in a cohort sampled during active COVID-19.

The chain combines TRBV27 with TRBJ2-7; D possibly corresponds to TRBD1 (5 bases). There are 14 residues in the CDR3. CDR1 is MNHEY and CDR2 is SMNVEV in the germline V gene (reference sequence). Trimming took 8 bases from V and 0 from J, leaving 14 bases between them. CDR3 coding DNA: TGTGCCAGCTCTGACAGAGCCGGCTCCTACGAGCAGTACTTC. It is translated as CASSDRAGSYEQYF.

The rearrangement uses TRBV25-1 and TRBJ2-7, with TRBD2 matching 8 bases. The CDR3 consists of 15 residues. Germline CDR1 and CDR2: MGHDK and SYGVNS. The V and J ends lost 8 bases and 5 bases, in that order; junction bases with no gene match: 14. CDR3 coding DNA: TGTGCCAGCCCCGACGGCGGGGGGCATGTCCACGAGCAGTACTTC. Amino acids: CASPDGGGHVHEQYF.

The chain joins TRBV6-6 to TRBJ1-1, with 7 nucleotides matching TRBD1. CDR1 is MNHNY, CDR2 SVGAGI, per germline (reference sequence). V gave up 11 bases and J gave up 6 bases; unmatched junction bases: 12. CDR3 length: 13 amino acids. CDR3 in DNA: TGTGCCGCCGGGCAGGGGGTGGGATCTGAAGCTTTCTTT. Residues: CAAGQGVGSEAFF.

This chain links TRBV14 with TRBJ2-5, with 7 nucleotides matching TRBD1. This CDR3 has 15 amino acids. J gave up 2 bases and V 5 bases, and 8 bases lay outside the gene matches. Per germline, CDR1 SGHDN and CDR2 FVKESK. CDR3 residues: CASSKGQALQETQYF. The CDR3, as DNA: TGTGCCAGCAGCAAAGGACAGGCCCTACAAGAGACCCAGTACTTC.

The genes are TRBV6-1 and TRBJ1-4; unclear D gene. This CDR3 is built from 15 residues. V was pared by 3 bases and J by 4 bases, with 12 bases between. Germline V CDR1 and CDR2: MNHNS, SASEGT. This CDR3 is CASSEVVQHNEKLFF. The CDR3 DNA sequence: TGTGCCAGCAGTGAGGTCGTACAGCATAATGAAAAACTGTTTTTT.

V gene TRBV2 combines with J gene TRBJ1-6; D gene unclear. Germline V gene data show CDR1 as SNHLY and CDR2 as FYNNEI. There are 14 residues in the CDR3. The V and J ends lost 1 base and 7 bases respectively, with 8 bases between them. The chain's CDR3 is CASSEGFANSPLHF. The CDR3 bases are TGTGCCAGCAGTGAAGGGTTCGCGAATTCACCCCTCCACTTT.

V gene TRBV19 combines with J gene TRBJ2-1; TRBD1 aligns across 8 bases. The trim removed 8 bases at V and 8 bases at J, leaving 14 bases unmatched. This CDR3 comprises 15 residues. Per the germline V gene, CDR1 is LNHDA and CDR2 is SQIVND (reference sequence). The CDR3 DNA reads TGTGCCAGTTGCCCCGGACAGGGACGGCTCCATGAGCAGTTCTTC. Its protein product is CASCPGQGRLHEQFF.

CDR3 nucleotides: TGTGCCAGCAGCCAACGGCAAGTAGCGGCAACTAATGAAAAACTGTTTTTT. Its translation is CASSQRQVAATNEKLFF. V usage is TRBV3-1 (or the pseudogene TRBV3-2) and J usage is TRBJ1-4; D remains unclear. CDR1 and CDR2 (germline): LGHDT, YNNKEL (reference sequence). The CDR3 spans 17 residues. V was clipped by 2 bases and J by 0 bases, with 13 bases between them.

There are a few counts of this clone. The chain carries TRBV12-3 or TRBV12-4 and TRBJ2-7; unclear D gene. The ends were cut back, 3 bases at V and 3 bases at J, with 9 bases in the middle. This CDR3 contains 13 residues. The CDR3 DNA sequence: TGTGCCAGCAGTTTTAAGCAGGACTACGAGCAGTACTTC. This codes for CASSFKQDYEQYF.